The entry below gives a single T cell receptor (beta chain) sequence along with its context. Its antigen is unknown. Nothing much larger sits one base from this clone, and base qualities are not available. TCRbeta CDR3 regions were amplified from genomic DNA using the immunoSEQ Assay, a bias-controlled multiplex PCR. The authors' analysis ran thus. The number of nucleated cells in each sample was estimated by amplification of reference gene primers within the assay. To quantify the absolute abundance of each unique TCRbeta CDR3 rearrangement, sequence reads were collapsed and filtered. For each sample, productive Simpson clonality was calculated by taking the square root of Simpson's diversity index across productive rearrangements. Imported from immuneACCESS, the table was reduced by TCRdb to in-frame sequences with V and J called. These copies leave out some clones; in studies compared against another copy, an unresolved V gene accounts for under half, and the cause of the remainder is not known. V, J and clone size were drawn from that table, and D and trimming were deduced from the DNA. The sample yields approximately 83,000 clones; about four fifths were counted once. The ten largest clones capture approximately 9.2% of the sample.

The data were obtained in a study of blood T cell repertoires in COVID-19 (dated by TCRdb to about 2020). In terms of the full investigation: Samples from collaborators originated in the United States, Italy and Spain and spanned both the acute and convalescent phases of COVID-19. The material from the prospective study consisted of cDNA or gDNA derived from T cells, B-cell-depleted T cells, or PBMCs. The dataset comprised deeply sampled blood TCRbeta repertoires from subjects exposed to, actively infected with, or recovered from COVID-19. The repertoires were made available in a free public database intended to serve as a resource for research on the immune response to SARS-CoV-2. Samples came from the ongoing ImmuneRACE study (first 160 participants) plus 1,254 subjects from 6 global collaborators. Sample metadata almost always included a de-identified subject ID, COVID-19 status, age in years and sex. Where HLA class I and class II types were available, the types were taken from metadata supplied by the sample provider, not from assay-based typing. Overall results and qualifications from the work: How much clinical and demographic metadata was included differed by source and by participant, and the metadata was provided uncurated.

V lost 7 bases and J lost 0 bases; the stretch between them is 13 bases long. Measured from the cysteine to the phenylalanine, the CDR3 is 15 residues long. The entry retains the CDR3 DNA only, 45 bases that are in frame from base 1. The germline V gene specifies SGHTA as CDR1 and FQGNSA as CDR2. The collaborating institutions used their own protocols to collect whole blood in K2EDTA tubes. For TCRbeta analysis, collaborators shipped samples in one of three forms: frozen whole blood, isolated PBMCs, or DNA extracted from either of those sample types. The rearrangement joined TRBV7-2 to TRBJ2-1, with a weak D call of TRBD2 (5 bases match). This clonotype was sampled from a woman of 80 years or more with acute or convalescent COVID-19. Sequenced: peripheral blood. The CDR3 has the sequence CASTPSTSSYNEQFF. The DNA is TGTGCCAGCACCCCGAGTACTAGCTCCTACAATGAGCAGTTCTTC.